This TCR beta chain was identified in a study of shared clonotypes between healthy human individuals. Assay used: immunoSEQ multiplex PCR; TCRdb lists only in-frame clones, some missing. The data show a few million clones, with around 90% seen just once and under 0.15% held by the top ten. Germline V gene sequence: CDR1 MNHEY, CDR2 SMNVEV (reference sequence). The CDR3 loop spans 17 amino acids. Trimming shortened V by 6 bases and J by 0 bases, and 18 bases separated the two germline ends. The V call is TRBV27, the J call TRBJ2-1; D gene uncertain. The clonotype was recovered from a man younger than 35 in good health. Sequencing input: naive CD4+ T cells sorted from blood. Subset specified: CD45RA+ positively selected. DNA for the CDR3: TGTGCCAGCAGACGGCACGGGTTGAAAGACTCCTACAATGAGCAGTTCTTC. Translated: CASRRHGLKDSYNEQFF.